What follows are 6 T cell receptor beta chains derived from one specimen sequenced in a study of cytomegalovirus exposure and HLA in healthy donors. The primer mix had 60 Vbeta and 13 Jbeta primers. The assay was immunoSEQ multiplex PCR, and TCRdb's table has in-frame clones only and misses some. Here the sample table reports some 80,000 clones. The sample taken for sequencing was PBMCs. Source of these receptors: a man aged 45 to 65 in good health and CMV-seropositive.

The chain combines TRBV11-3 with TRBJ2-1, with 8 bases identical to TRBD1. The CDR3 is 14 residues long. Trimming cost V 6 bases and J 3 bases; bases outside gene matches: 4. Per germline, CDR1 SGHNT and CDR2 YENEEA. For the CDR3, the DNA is TGTGCCAGCAGTCCGGGACAGGACTACAATGAGCAGTTCTTC. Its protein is CASSPGQDYNEQFF.

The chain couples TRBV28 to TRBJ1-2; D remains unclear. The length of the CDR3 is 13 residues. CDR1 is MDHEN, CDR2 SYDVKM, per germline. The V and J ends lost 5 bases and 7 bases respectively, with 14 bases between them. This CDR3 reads CASSPPGDPGYTF. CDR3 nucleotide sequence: TGTGCCAGCAGTCCCCCCGGGGATCCTGGCTACACCTTC.

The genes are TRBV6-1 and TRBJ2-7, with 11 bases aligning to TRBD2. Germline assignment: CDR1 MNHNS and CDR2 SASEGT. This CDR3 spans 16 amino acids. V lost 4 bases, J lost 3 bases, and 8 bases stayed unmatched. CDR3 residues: CASSVTSGSRDYEQYF. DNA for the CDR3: TGTGCCAGCAGTGTTACTAGCGGGAGCCGAGACTACGAGCAGTACTTC.

The CDR3 bases are TGCGCCAGCAGCTCGAGGACAGGGGGCGCTGGAAACACCATATATTTT. This encodes CASSSRTGGAGNTIYF. The V and J genes are TRBV5-1 and TRBJ1-3; 11 bases match TRBD1. V was clipped by 3 bases and J by 2 bases; unmatched bases: 4. Germline V gene sequence: CDR1 SGHRS, CDR2 YFSETQ. The CDR3 spans 16 residues.

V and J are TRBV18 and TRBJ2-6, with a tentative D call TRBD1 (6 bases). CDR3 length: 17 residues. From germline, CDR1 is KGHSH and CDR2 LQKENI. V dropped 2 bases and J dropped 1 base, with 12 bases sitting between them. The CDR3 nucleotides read TGTGCCAGCTCACCAACAGGGACCAGGTCTGGGGCCAACGTCCTGACTTTC. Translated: CASSPTGTRSGANVLTF.

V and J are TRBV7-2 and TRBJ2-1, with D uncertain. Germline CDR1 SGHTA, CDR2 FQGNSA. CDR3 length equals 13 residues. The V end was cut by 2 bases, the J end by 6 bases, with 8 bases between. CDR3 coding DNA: TGTGCCAGCAGCTTACGGTTTGGCAATGAGCAGTTCTTC. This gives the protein CASSLRFGNEQFF.